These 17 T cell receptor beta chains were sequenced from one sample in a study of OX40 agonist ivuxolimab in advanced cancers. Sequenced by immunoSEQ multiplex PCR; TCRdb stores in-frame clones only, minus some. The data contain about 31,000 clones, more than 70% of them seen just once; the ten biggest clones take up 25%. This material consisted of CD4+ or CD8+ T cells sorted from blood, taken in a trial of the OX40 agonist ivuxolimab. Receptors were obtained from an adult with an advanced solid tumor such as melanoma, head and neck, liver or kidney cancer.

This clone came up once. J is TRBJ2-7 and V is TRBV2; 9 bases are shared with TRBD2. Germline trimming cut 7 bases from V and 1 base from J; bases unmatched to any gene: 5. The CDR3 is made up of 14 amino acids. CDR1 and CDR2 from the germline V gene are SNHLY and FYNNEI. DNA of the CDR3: TGTGCCAGCATTCGGACTAGCGTTTCCTACGAGCAGTACTTC. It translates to CASIRTSVSYEQYF.

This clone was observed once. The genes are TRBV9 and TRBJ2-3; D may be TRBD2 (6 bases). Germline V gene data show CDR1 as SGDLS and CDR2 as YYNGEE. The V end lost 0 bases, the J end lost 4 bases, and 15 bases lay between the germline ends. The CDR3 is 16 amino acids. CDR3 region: CASSVEGAGRADTQYF. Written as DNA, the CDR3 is TGTGCCAGCAGCGTAGAAGGGGCGGGAAGAGCAGATACGCAGTATTTT.

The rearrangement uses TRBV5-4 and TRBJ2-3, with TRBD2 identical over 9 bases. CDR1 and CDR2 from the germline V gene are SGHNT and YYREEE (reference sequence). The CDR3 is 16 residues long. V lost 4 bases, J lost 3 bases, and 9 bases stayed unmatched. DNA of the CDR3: TGTGCCAGCAGCATCAAACTAGCGGGCCATACAGATACGCAGTATTTT. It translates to CASSIKLAGHTDTQYF.

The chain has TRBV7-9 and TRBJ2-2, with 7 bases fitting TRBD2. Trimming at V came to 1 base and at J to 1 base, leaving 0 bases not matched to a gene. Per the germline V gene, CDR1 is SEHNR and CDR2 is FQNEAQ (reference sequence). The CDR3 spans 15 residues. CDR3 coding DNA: TGTGCCAGCAGCTTAGGCGGGAGGAACACCGGGGAGCTGTTTTTT. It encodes CASSLGGRNTGELFF.

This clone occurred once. The CDR3 region is CASSQELGQGGQETQYF. CDR3 nucleotides: TGTGCCAGCAGCCAAGAGTTGGGACAGGGTGGCCAAGAGACCCAGTACTTC. The V call is TRBV14, the J call TRBJ2-5, with 9 bases that match TRBD1. Looked up from germline, CDR1 is SGHDN and CDR2 is FVKESK. After removal of 0 bases from V and 1 base from J, the junction contained 6 bases not matched to a gene. This CDR3 has 17 amino acids.

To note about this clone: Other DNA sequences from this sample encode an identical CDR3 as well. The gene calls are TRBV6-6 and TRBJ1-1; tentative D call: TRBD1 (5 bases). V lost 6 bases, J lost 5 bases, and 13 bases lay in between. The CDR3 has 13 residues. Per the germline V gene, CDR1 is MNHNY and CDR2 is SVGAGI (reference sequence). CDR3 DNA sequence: TGTGCCAGCAGCCGACCCGGGGGAACTGAAGCTTTCTTT. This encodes CASSRPGGTEAFF.

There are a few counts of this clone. The CDR3 sequence: CASSYSGQLNTEAFF. For the CDR3, the DNA is TGTGCCAGCAGTTACTCGGGACAGTTAAACACTGAAGCTTTCTTT. The chain carries TRBV6-6 and TRBJ1-1; TRBD1 aligns across 7 bases. CDR1 is MNHNY, CDR2 SVGAGI, per germline (reference sequence). The V segment lost 0 bases and the J segment 2 bases; nucleotides outside the gene matches: 3. This CDR3 region has 15 residues.

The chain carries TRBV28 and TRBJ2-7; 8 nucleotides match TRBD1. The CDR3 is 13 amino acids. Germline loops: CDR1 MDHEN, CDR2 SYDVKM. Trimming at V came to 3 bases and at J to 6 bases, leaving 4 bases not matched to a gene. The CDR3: CASSFHDRGEQYF. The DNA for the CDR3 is TGTGCCAGCAGTTTCCATGACAGGGGCGAGCAGTACTTC.

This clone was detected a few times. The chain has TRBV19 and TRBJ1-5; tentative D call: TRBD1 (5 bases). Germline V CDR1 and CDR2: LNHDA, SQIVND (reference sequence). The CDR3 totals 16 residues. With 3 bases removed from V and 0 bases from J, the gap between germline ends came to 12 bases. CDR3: CASSILYGGSNQPQHF. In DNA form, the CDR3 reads TGTGCCAGTAGTATCCTATATGGGGGTAGCAATCAGCCCCAGCATTTT. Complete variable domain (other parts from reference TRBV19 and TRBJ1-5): DGGITQSPKYLFRKEGQNVTLSCEQNLNHDAMYWYRQDPGQGLRLIYYSQIVNDFQKGDIAEGYSVSREKKESFPLTVTSAQKNPTAFYLCASSILYGGSNQPQHFGDGTRLSIL.

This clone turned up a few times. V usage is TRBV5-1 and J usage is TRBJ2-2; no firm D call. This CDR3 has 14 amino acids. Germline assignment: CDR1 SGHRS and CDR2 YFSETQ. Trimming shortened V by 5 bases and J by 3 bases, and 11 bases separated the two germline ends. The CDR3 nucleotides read TGCGCCAGCAGGGTCGGTGGGGACACCGGGGAGCTGTTTTTT. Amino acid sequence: CASRVGGDTGELFF.

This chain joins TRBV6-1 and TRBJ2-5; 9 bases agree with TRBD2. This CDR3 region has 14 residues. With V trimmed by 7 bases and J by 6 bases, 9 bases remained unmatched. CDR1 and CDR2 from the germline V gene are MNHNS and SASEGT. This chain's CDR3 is CASTPIAGVQTQYF. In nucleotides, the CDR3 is TGTGCCAGCACCCCAATAGCGGGAGTGCAGACCCAGTACTTC.

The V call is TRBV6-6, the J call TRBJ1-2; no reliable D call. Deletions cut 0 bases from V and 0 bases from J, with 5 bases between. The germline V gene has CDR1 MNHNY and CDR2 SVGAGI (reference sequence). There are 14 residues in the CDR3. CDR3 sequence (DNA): TGTGCCAGCAGTTACTCGGTCCCTAACTATGGCTACACCTTC. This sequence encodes CASSYSVPNYGYTF.

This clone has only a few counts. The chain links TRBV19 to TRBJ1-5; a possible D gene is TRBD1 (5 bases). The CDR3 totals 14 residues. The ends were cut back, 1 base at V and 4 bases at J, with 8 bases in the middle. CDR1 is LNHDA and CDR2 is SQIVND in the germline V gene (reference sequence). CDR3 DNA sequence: TGTGCCAGTAGTATAGGGGCAGGGAATCAGCCCCAGCATTTT. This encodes CASSIGAGNQPQHF.

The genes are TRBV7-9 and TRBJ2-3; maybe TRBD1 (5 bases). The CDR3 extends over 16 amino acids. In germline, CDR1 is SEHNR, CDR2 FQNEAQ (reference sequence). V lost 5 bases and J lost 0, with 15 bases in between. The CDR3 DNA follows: TGTGCCAGCAGCCCCCGACAGTTAGCTAGCACAGATACGCAGTATTTT. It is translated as CASSPRQLASTDTQYF.

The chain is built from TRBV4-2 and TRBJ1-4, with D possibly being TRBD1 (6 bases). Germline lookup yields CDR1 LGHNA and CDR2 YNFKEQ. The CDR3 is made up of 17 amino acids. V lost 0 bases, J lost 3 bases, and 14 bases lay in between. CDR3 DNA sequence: TGTGCCAGCAGCCAAGAAGCCATGGACAGCTCTAATGAAAAACTGTTTTTT. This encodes CASSQEAMDSSNEKLFF.

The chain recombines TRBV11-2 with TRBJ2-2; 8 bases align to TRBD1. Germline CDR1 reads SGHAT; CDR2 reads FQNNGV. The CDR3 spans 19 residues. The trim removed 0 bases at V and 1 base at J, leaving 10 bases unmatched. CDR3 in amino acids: CASSLDRPSGGVNTGELFF. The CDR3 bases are TGTGCCAGCAGCTTAGATCGTCCCTCAGGGGGCGTGAACACCGGGGAGCTGTTTTTT. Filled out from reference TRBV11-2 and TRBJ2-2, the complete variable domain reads EAGVAQSPRYKIIEKRQSVAFWCNPISGHATLYWYQQILGQGPKLLIQFQNNGVVDDSQLPKDRFSAERLKGVDSTLKIQPAKLEDSAVYLCASSLDRPSGGVNTGELFFGEGSRLTVL.

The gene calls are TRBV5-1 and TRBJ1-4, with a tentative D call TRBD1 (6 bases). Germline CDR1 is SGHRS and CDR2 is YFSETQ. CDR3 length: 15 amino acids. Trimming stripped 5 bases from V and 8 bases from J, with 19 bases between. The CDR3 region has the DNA TGCGCCAGCAGTCCGTACAGGGTGGAAGTCGAAAAACTGTTTTTT. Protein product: CASSPYRVEVEKLFF.